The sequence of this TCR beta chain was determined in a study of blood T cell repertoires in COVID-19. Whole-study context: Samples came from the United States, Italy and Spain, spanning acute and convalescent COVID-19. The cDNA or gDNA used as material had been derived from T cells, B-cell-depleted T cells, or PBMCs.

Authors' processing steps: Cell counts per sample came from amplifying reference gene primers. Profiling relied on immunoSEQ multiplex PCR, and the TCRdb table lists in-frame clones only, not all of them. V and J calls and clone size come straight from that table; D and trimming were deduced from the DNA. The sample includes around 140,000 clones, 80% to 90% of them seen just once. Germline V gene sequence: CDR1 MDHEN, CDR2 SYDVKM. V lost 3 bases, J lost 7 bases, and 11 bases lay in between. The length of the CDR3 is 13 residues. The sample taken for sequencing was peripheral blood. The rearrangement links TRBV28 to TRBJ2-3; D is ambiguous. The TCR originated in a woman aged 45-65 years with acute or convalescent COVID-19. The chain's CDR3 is CASSFSGRYTQYF. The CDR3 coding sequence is TGTGCCAGCAGTTTTTCGGGTCGGTATACGCAGTATTTT.